The present T cell receptor beta chain was sequenced within a study of T cells in Graves' hyperthyroidism and ophthalmopathy. Researchers amplified the TCR beta CDR3 regions from RNA transcripts. HTBI primers were employed in a first-round RT-PCR of the TCR CDR3. TCRdb recomputed calls from the multiplex PCR reads with MiXCR, one row per CDR3 protein. Among over 450,000 distinct CDR3 sequences listed, under 20% were seen once. The ends were cut back, 4 bases at V and 5 bases at J, with 14 bases in the middle. CDR1 and CDR2 (germline): MRHNA, SNTAGT. This CDR3 contains 15 residues. Sequenced sample: blood. The J gene is TRBJ2-2, the V gene TRBV6-4; no definite D call. The sequence derives from a woman younger than 30 with Graves' ophthalmopathy. The chain's CDR3 is CASSASAPGTGELFF. The CDR3 DNA reads TGTGCCAGCAGTGCCAGCGCCCCTGGGACCGGGGAGCTGTTTTTT.